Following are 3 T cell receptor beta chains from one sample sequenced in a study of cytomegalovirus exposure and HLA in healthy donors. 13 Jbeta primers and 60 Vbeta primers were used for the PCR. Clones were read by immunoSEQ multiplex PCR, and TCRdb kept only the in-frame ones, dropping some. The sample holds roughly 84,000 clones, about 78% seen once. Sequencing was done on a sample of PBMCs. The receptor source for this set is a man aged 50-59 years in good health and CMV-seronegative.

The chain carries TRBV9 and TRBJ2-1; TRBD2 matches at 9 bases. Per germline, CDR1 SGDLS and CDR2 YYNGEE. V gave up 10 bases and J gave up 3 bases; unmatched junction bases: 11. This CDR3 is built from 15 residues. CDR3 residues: CASKAGGPIYNEQFF. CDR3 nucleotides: TGTGCCTCAAAGGCGGGGGGGCCTATCTACAATGAGCAGTTCTTC.

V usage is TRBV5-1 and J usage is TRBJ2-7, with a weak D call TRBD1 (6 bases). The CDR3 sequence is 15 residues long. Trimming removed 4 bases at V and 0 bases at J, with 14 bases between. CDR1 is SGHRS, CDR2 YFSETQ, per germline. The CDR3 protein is CASSPADSISYEQYF. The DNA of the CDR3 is TGCGCCAGCAGCCCAGCGGACAGCATCTCCTACGAGCAGTACTTC.

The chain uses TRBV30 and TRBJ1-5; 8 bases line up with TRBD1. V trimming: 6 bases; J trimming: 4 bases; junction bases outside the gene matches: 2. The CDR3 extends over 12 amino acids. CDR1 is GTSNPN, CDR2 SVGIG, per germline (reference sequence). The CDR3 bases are TGTGCCTGCGGACAGGGAAATCAGCCCCAGCATTTT. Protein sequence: CACGQGNQPQHF.